One sample yielded the 7 T cell receptor beta chains listed below, sequenced in a study of control samples from healthy donors and cancer patients. TCRdb keeps only in-frame clones here, not all; method: immunoSEQ multiplex PCR. Here the sample spans more than 95,000 clones, over 75% being singletons. Input material: blood. The receptors here all came from a man younger than 30 in good health.

V usage is TRBV18 and J usage is TRBJ2-7; 13 positions agree with TRBD2. The CDR3 sequence is 18 residues long. V lost 1 base and J lost 4; bases outside the gene matches: 10. Germline values: CDR1 KGHSH, CDR2 LQKENI. The CDR3 spells CASSPLPGLAGMVYEQYF. In DNA, the CDR3 is TGTGCCAGCTCACCACTCCCGGGACTAGCGGGGATGGTGTACGAGCAGTACTTC. Drawing the rest from reference TRBV18 and TRBJ2-7, the complete variable domain is NAGVMQNPRHLVRRRGQEARLRCSPMKGHSHVYWYRQLPEEGLKFMVYLQKENIIDESGMPKERFSAEFPKEGPSILRIQQVVRGDSAAYFCASSPLPGLAGMVYEQYFGPGTRLTVT.

The chain carries TRBV5-6 and TRBJ2-7, with D uncertain. The V and J ends lost 1 base and 2 bases respectively, with 10 bases between them. The CDR3 has 14 amino acids. Germline V lookup: CDR1 SGHDT, CDR2 YYEEEE. CDR3 bases: TGTGCCAGCAGCTTGTCGGCGGCCACCTACGAGCAGTACTTC. Protein product: CASSLSAATYEQYF.

The V and J genes are TRBV7-9 and TRBJ2-5; 7 positions agree with TRBD1. The germline gives CDR1 SEHNR, CDR2 FQNEAQ (reference sequence). V shed 6 bases and J 2 bases; nucleotides not matched to a gene: 3. The CDR3 has 13 residues. DNA for the CDR3: TGTGCCAGCAGGTTACAGGGGCAAGAGACCCAGTACTTC. Residues: CASRLQGQETQYF. Based on the CDR3 plus reference TRBV7-9 and TRBJ2-5, the full variable domain is DTGVSQNPRHKITKRGQNVTFRCDPISEHNRLYWYRQTLGQGPEFLTYFQNEAQLEKSRLLSDRFSAERPKGSFSTLEIQRTEQGDSAMYLCASRLQGQETQYFGPGTRLLVL.

The chain joins TRBV15 to TRBJ1-2; 7 bases match TRBD1. Germline loops: CDR1 LNHNV, CDR2 YYDKDF (reference sequence). Unmatched junction bases numbered 5, after V lost 5 bases and J lost 2 bases. The CDR3 spans 14 residues. The CDR3 DNA sequence: TGTGCCACCAGCGACAGGGTCGGCAACTATGGCTACACCTTC. It yields the protein CATSDRVGNYGYTF.

The V and J genes are TRBV7-3 and TRBJ2-5; possible D gene TRBD2, 6 bases. Germline values: CDR1 SGHTA, CDR2 FQGTGA. V was shortened by 0 bases and J by 5 bases, with 13 bases between the two germline ends. This CDR3 comprises 15 residues. The CDR3 sequence: CASSLTGWGVETQYF. The CDR3 nucleotides read TGTGCCAGCAGCTTAACGGGGTGGGGGGTGGAGACCCAGTACTTC.

The chain combines TRBV15 with TRBJ2-1; 7 bases fit TRBD2. Looked up from germline, CDR1 is LNHNV and CDR2 is YYDKDF (reference sequence). V lost 0 bases and J lost 8; bases outside the gene matches: 10. The CDR3 consists of 16 residues. CDR3 sequence reads: CATSRERAGVNDEQFF. The CDR3 DNA is TGTGCCACCAGCAGAGAGAGGGCGGGAGTAAATGATGAGCAGTTCTTC.

The chain is built from TRBV4-1 and TRBJ1-2; D gene unclear. The V gene's germline CDR1 is MGHRA and CDR2 YSYEKL. This CDR3 is built from 14 residues. Trimming took off 0 bases at V and 2 bases at J, with 7 bases between the two ends. The CDR3 spells CASSQEEGNYGYTF. CDR3 nucleotides: TGCGCCAGCAGCCAAGAGGAAGGGAACTATGGCTACACCTTC.